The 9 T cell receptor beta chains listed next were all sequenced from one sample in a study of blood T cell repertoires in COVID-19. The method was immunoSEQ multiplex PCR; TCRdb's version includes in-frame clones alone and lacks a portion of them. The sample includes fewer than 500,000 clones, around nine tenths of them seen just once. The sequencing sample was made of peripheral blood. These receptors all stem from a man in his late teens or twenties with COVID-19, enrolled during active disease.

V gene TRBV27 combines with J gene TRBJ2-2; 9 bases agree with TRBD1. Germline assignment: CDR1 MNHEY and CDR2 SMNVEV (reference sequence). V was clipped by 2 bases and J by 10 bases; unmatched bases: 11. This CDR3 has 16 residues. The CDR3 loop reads CASSLVGQGFRAELFF. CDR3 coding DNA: TGTGCCAGCAGTTTAGTGGGACAGGGCTTTCGGGCGGAGCTGTTTTTT.

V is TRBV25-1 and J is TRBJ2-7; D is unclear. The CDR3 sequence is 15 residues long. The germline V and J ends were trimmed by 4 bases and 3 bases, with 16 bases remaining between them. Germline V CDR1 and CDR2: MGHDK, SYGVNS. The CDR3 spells CASSGFSVGGYEQYF. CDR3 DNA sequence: TGTGCCAGCAGTGGATTCTCCGTAGGCGGCTACGAGCAGTACTTC.

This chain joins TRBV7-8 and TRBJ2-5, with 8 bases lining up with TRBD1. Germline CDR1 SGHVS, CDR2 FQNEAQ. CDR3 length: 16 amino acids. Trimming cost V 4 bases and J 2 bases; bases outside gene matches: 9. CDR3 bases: TGTGCCAGCAGCTCCCCGGCCAGGGGGCCTCAAGAGACCCAGTACTTC. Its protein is CASSSPARGPQETQYF.

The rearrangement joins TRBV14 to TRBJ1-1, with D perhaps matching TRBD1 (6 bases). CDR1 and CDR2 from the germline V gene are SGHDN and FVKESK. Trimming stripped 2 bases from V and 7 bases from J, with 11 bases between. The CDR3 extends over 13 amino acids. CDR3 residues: CASSQTGYLEAFF. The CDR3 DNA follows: TGTGCCAGCAGCCAAACAGGGTATCTTGAAGCTTTCTTT.

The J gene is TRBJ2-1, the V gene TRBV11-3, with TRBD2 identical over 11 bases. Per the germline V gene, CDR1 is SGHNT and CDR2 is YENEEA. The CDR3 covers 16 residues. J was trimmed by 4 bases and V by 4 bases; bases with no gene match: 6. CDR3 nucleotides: TGTGCCAGCAGCTCCAGACTAGCGGGATCTTACAATGAGCAGTTCTTC. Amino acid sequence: CASSSRLAGSYNEQFF.

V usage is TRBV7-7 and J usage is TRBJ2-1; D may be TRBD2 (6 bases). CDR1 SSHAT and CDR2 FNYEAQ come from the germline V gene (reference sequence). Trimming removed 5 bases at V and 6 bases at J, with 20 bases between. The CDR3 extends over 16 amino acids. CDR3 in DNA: TGTGCCAGCAGCAAAGGACTACCTGGGGCCGGCAATGAGCAGTTCTTC. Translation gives CASSKGLPGAGNEQFF.

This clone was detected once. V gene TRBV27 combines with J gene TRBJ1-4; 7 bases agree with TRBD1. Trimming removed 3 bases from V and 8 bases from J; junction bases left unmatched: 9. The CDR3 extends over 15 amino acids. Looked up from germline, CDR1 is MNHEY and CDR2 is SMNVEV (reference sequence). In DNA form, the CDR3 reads TGTGCCAGCAGTTTGGCGGGGACAGTACTAGAAAAACTGTTTTTT. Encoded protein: CASSLAGTVLEKLFF.

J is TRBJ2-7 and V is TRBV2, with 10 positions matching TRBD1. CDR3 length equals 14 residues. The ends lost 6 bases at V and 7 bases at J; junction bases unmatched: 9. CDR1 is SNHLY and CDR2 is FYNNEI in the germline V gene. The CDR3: CASRVRQGAWEQYF. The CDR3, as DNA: TGTGCCAGCAGGGTCAGACAGGGGGCTTGGGAGCAGTACTTC.

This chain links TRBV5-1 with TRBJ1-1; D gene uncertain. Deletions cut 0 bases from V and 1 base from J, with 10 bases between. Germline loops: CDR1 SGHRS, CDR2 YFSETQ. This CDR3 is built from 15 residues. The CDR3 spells CASSLGRDSNTEAFF. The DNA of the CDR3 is TGCGCCAGCAGCTTGGGGCGGGATTCGAACACTGAAGCTTTCTTT.